This entry describes one T cell receptor (beta chain). Produced via immunoSEQ multiplex PCR; TCRdb's table is partial and in-frame only. The table shows some 190,000 clones, with about 88% occurring only once. This sample stems from a study of blood T cell repertoires in COVID-19. Sequenced sample: peripheral blood. The clonotype originates from a human donor in a cohort sampled during active COVID-19.

The CDR3 bases are TGCGCCAGCAGCTTGGTATTAGCGGGAGGCAACGAGCAGTACTTC. Amino acids: CASSLVLAGGNEQYF. J is TRBJ2-7 and V is TRBV5-1; 10 bases align to TRBD2. The ends lost 0 bases at V and 5 bases at J; junction bases unmatched: 5. The CDR3 totals 15 residues. CDR1 and CDR2 (germline): SGHRS, YFSETQ.